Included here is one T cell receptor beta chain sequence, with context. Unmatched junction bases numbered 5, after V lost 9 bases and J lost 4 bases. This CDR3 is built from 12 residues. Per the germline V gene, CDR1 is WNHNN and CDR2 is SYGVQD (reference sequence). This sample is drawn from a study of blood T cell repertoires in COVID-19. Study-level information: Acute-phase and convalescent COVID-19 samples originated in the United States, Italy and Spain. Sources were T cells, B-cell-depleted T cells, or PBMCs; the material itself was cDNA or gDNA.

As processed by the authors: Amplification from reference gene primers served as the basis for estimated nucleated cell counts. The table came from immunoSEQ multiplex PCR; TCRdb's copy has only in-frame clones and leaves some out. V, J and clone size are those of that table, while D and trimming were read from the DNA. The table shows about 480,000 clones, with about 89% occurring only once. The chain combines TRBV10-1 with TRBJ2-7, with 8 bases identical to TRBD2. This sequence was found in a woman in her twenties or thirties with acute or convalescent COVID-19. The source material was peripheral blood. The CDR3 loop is CARGLGGYEQYF. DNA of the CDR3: TGCGCCAGGGGACTAGGGGGTTACGAGCAGTACTTC.